Listed below are T cell receptor beta chains from one sample, sequenced in a study of cytomegalovirus exposure and HLA in healthy donors. Repertoires were generated with immunoSEQ multiplex PCR, while TCRdb's copy carries only in-frame clones and drops some. The sample lists 70,000 or so clones; about 84% were seen once. The sequencing input was PBMCs. These receptors were taken from a man younger than 35 in good health and CMV-seropositive. CDR3s include the opening cysteine and the closing phenylalanine or tryptophan.

V	CDR3
TRBV6-4	CASSDSGETAEAFF
TRBV6-1	CASRDDRANQPQHF
TRBV19	CASSIGPSDTQYF
TRBV30	CAWHRVNQETQYF
TRBV7-2	CASSHSAGTANEKLFF
TRBV9	CASSVGGDTEAFF
TRBV29-1	CSVDGTGGYGYTF
TRBV6-4	CASSLQGETEAFF
TRBV29-1	CSVRGTGTSVTDTQYF
TRBV30	CAWRRTPEAEKLFF
TRBV5-8	CASSARTGVYEQYF
TRBV28	CASSLSGGGNTEAFF
TRBV15	CATSSRLGLSGGYTF
TRBV11-2	CASSLERGSQYF
TRBV10-3	CAISESPGREQYF
TRBV5-4	CASSGAGQSSGNTIYF
TRBV7-6	CASSSDRGPYGYTF
TRBV6-1	CASSGTGGTEAFF
TRBV2	CASSEAGVLDGYTF